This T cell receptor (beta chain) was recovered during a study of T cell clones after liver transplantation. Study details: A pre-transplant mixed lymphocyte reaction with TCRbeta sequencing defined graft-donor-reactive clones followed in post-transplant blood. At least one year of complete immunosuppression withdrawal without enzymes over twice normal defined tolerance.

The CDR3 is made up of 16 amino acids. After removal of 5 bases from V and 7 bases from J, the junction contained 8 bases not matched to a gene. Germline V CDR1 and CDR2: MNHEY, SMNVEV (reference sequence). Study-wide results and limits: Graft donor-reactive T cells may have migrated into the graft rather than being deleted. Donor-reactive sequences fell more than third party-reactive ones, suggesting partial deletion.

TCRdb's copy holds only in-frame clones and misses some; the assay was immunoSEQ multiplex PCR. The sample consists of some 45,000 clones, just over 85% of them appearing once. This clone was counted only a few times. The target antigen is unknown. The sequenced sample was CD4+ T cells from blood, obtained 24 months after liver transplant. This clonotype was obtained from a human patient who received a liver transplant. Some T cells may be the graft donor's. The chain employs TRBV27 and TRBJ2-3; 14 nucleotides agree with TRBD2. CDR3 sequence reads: CASSPGTSGRTHTQYF. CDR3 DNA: TGTGCCAGCAGTCCCGGGACTAGCGGGAGAACACATACGCAGTATTTT.